This T cell receptor (beta chain) was identified during a study of OX40 agonist ivuxolimab in advanced cancers. At the level of the study: Partial responses were achieved by three patients, one with hepatocellular carcinoma and two with cutaneous melanoma.

Broader study findings: The 0.1-3.0 mg/kg partial responders had among the lowest clonal expansion. Among some nonresponders, normalized T-cell clonal expansion was also low.

The protocol was immunoSEQ multiplex PCR, while the TCRdb copy is restricted to in-frame clones and leaves out a portion. The sample has just over 95,000 clones, roughly 88% seen once. In the case of this clone: What it binds is not known.

This CDR3 has 13 amino acids. The V and J ends lost 4 bases and 3 bases respectively, with 10 bases between them. Per germline, CDR1 SGHDT and CDR2 YYEEEE. Source: CD4+ or CD8+ T cells sorted from blood, taken in a trial of the OX40 agonist ivuxolimab. This chain connects TRBV5-6 to TRBJ1-1; D unresolved. The clonotype originates from an adult with an advanced solid tumor such as melanoma, head and neck, liver or kidney cancer. The CDR3 DNA is TGTGCCAGCAGCCGAAGCTGGGACACTGAAGCTTTCTTT. This codes for CASSRSWDTEAFF.